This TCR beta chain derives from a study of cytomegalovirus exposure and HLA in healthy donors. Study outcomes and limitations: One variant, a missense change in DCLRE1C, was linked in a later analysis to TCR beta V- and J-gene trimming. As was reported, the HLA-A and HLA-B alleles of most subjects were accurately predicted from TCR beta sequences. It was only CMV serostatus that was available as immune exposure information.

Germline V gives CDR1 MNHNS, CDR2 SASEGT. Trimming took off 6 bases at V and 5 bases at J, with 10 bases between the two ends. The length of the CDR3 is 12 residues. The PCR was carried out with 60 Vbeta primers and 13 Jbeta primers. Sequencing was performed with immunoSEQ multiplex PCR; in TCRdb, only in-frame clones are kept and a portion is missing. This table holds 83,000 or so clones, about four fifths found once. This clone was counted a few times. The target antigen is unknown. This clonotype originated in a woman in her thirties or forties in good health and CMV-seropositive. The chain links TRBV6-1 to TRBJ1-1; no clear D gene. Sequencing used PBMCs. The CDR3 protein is CASRWAGTEAFF. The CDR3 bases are TGTGCCAGCAGGTGGGCAGGAACTGAAGCTTTCTTT.